Each of the 30 T cell receptor beta chains below was sequenced from the same sample in a study of T cells in Graves' hyperthyroidism and ophthalmopathy. Amplification of TCR beta CDR3 regions was performed using RNA transcripts as template. The study used the HTBI primer set for a first-round RT-PCR of the TCR CDR3. TCRdb re-analysed the multiplex PCR reads in MiXCR, keeping a single row per CDR3 protein. The top ten clones hold less than 30% of a sample with a few hundred thousand distinct CDR3 sequences, less than 25% of them seen once. Sequencing was done on a sample of blood. The receptors originated from a man aged 18 to 29 with Graves' hyperthyroidism.

This clonotype was observed at least ten times. The chain has TRBV14 and TRBJ2-7; no clear D. Germline V gene sequence: CDR1 SGHDN, CDR2 FVKESK. CDR3 length: 15 amino acids. The germline V and J ends were trimmed by 0 bases and 3 bases, with 12 bases remaining between them. The CDR3 DNA sequence: TGTGCCAGCAGCCAAGATTTCGGCGGCAACTACGAGCAGTACTTC. As protein: CASSQDFGGNYEQYF.

At least ten counts were recorded for this clonotype. This chain joins TRBV2 and TRBJ2-7; 9 bases agree with TRBD1. V lost 5 bases to trimming and J lost 1 base; unmatched junction nucleotides: 9. CDR1 SNHLY and CDR2 FYNNEI come from the germline V gene. CDR3 length equals 16 residues. CDR3 sequence reads: CASSSRWGQGSYEQYF. Written as DNA, the CDR3 is TGTGCCAGCAGTTCCCGCTGGGGACAGGGATCCTACGAGCAGTACTTC.

This clonotype was counted between two and nine times. The chain couples TRBV4-1 to TRBJ2-7; a possible D gene is TRBD1 (5 bases). Germline V lookup: CDR1 MGHRA, CDR2 YSYEKL. The CDR3 loop spans 14 amino acids. V was clipped by 0 bases and J by 10 bases, with 16 bases between them. CDR3 loop: CASSQEVRESSQYF. The CDR3 DNA reads as TGCGCCAGCAGCCAAGAGGTCAGGGAAAGTAGCCAGTACTTC.

The V gene is TRBV6-1, the J gene TRBJ2-6; D unresolved. The V end was cut by 7 bases, the J end by 2 bases, with 15 bases between. The CDR3 contains 16 residues. CDR1 and CDR2 from the germline V gene are MNHNS and SASEGT. The CDR3 DNA reads TGTGCCAGCAAATTACGACGCGTACCTGGGGCCAACGTCCTGACTTTC. It translates to CASKLRRVPGANVLTF.

The chain is built from TRBV5-1 and TRBJ2-5; TRBD1 might be the D (6 bases). There are 15 residues in the CDR3. Between the trimmed V and J ends, which lost 5 bases and 1 base, there was a span of 15 bases. Germline assignment: CDR1 SGHRS and CDR2 YFSETQ. The CDR3 bases are TGCGCCAGCAGTTTTAGACAGGTGACCCAAGAGACCCAGTACTTC. Its protein is CASSFRQVTQETQYF.

This sequence joins TRBV2 and TRBJ1-1; 7 bases are a match to TRBD1. V lost 6 bases and J lost 0; bases outside the gene matches: 7. The V gene's germline CDR1 is SNHLY and CDR2 FYNNEI. The CDR3 loop spans 15 amino acids. CDR3 sequence: CASRETGMMNTEAFF. In DNA, the CDR3 is TGTGCCAGCAGAGAGACAGGGATGATGAACACTGAAGCTTTCTTT.

In its sample, this clonotype was seen once. Given a much more abundant clone one base away, this may be a read error. The J gene is TRBJ1-1, the V gene TRBV28; unclear D gene. Germline V CDR1 and CDR2: MDHEN, SYDVKM. The CDR3 is 14 amino acids. The CDR3, as DNA: TGTGCCAGCACCCTCTCGGCACTCGGCACTGAAGTTTTCTTT. Its protein product is CASTLSALGTEVFF. The full variable domain, completed using reference TRBV28 and TRBJ1-1, is DVKVTQSSRYLVKRTGEKVFLECVQDMDHENMFWYRQDPGLGLRLIYFSYDVKMKEKGDIPEGYSVSREKKERFSLILESASTNQTSMYLCASTLSALGTEVFFGQGTRLTVV.

In this sample, this clonotype turned up many times. The chain couples TRBV20-1 to TRBJ1-2; 9 nucleotides match TRBD1. Germline CDR1 and CDR2: DFQATT and SNEGSKA (reference sequence). V shed 6 bases and J 4 bases; nucleotides not matched to a gene: 6. The CDR3 totals 13 residues. Written as DNA, the CDR3 is TGCAGTGCCGGGCCGGGACAGGGCTATGGCTACACCTTC. This codes for CSAGPGQGYGYTF.

The chain has TRBV12-3 or TRBV12-4 and TRBJ2-7; D possibly corresponds to TRBD2 (5 bases). The CDR3 sequence is 12 residues long. Trimming pared 1 base from V and 5 bases from J, leaving 6 bases between. CDR3 loop: CASSLEADEQYF. CDR3 bases: TGTGCCAGCAGTTTAGAAGCGGACGAGCAGTACTTC.

The V gene is TRBV14, the J gene TRBJ1-2; no clear D gene. V lost 1 base and J lost 5, with 8 bases in between. From germline, CDR1 is SGHDN and CDR2 FVKESK. The CDR3 sequence is 13 residues long. The CDR3: CASSQARWYGYTF. The CDR3 DNA follows: TGTGCCAGCAGCCAAGCAAGGTGGTATGGCTACACCTTC.

The chain carries TRBV5-1 and TRBJ2-7; no clear D gene. V shed 2 bases and J shed 2 bases, with 14 bases lying between them. Germline-derived CDR1 and CDR2 are SGHRS and YFSETQ. The CDR3 sequence is 15 residues long. The CDR3 reads CASSFGGHLTYEQYF. The CDR3 coding sequence is TGCGCCAGCAGCTTCGGTGGCCATCTCACCTACGAGCAGTACTTC.

This clonotype has more than one count but fewer than ten. A single base separates this from a much larger clone, so it may be a read error. This chain joins TRBV6-1 and TRBJ2-4, with D perhaps matching TRBD1 or TRBD2 (6 bases each). This CDR3 contains 14 residues. The germline V gene has CDR1 MNHNS and CDR2 SASEGT. CDR3 nucleotide sequence: TGTGCCACCGATGTAAGGGGGGCCAAAAACATTAAGTACTTC. It specifies CATDVRGAKNIKYF.

This clonotype came up many times. The J gene is TRBJ1-1, the V gene TRBV30; D ambiguous. V was shortened by 3 bases and J by 5 bases, with 10 bases between the two germline ends. CDR3 length equals 12 residues. Germline V gives CDR1 GTSNPN, CDR2 SVGIG (reference sequence). This CDR3 reads CAWRLTGTEAFF. The CDR3 region has the DNA TGTGCCTGGAGGCTCACGGGGACTGAAGCTTTCTTT.

In this sample, this clonotype turned up many times. The chain joins TRBV20-1 to TRBJ2-2, with D possibly being TRBD2 (6 bases). CDR1 is DFQATT and CDR2 is SNEGSKA in the germline V gene (reference sequence). The CDR3 sequence is 13 residues long. The germline V and J ends were trimmed by 3 bases and 1 base, with 6 bases remaining between them. CDR3 amino acids: CSARGGNTGELFF. In DNA form, the CDR3 reads TGCAGTGCTAGGGGAGGGAACACCGGGGAGCTGTTTTTT.

This clonotype was counted between two and nine times. The genes are TRBV4-1 and TRBJ2-7; 8 bases line up with TRBD2. The CDR3 runs to 17 residues. Germline V gene sequence: CDR1 MGHRA, CDR2 YSYEKL. With 2 bases clipped from V and 0 bases from J, the junction kept 9 bases outside the gene matches. The CDR3 bases are TGCGCCAGCAGCCAATATCCTACTAGCGGTAGCTCCTACGAGCAGTACTTC. It encodes CASSQYPTSGSSYEQYF.

This clonotype came up a few times. DNA for the CDR3: TGTGCCAGCAGCACATCCGGGACAGGGGAAGTGTTTTTT. This encodes CASSTSGTGEVFF. The chain employs TRBV9 and TRBJ1-4, with 10 bases aligning to TRBD1. The CDR3 covers 13 residues. V shed 4 bases, J shed 15 bases, and the junction held 9 bases outside the gene matches. Germline assignment: CDR1 SGDLS and CDR2 YYNGEE.

The V and J genes are TRBV6-5 and TRBJ2-4; D could derive from TRBD1 or TRBD2 (6 bases each). V dropped 2 bases and J dropped 6 bases, with 17 bases sitting between them. The CDR3 has 16 amino acids. Germline V gene sequence: CDR1 MNHEY, CDR2 SVGAGI. The CDR3 loop is CASSYSRGRGGNIQYF. CDR3 nucleotides: TGTGCCAGCAGTTACAGTCGGGGGCGGGGCGGAAACATTCAGTACTTC.

The chain combines TRBV12-3 or TRBV12-4 with TRBJ1-6; 9 nucleotides align to TRBD1. Losses at the gene ends were 3 bases for V and 10 bases for J; bases not matched to a gene: 7. The CDR3 consists of 15 residues. The CDR3 bases are TGTGCCAGCAGTTTGAGGGGACAGGGAAGCTCACCCCTCCACTTT. Translation gives CASSLRGQGSSPLHF.

V usage is TRBV6-1 and J usage is TRBJ1-1; D is undetermined. V gave up 2 bases and J gave up 0 bases, with 7 bases separating them. CDR1 and CDR2 (germline): MNHNS, SASEGT. The length of the CDR3 is 14 residues. The CDR3 DNA reads TGTGCCAGCAGTGAATGGCCGATGAACACTGAAGCTTTCTTT. It specifies CASSEWPMNTEAFF.

This chain links TRBV30 with TRBJ1-1; no clear D. Trimming pared 5 bases from V and 7 bases from J, leaving 11 bases between. From germline, CDR1 is GTSNPN and CDR2 SVGIG (reference sequence). The CDR3 contains 11 residues. CDR3 nucleotides: TGTGCCTGGGAGAAGGTAATTGAAGCTTTCTTT. Amino acids: CAWEKVIEAFF.

This clonotype was found once. This sequence joins TRBV6-2 or TRBV6-3 and TRBJ2-5; 13 bases agree with TRBD2. V shed 5 bases and J 5 bases; nucleotides not matched to a gene: 8. This CDR3 is 16 amino acids long. The V gene's germline CDR1 is MNHEY and CDR2 SVGEGT. The CDR3 DNA is TGTGCCAGCAGTAAAGGGACTAGCGGGATGGGGGAGACCCAGTACTTC. Translation gives CASSKGTSGMGETQYF.

This chain uses TRBV20-1 with TRBJ1-1; no firm D call. The ends were cut back, 0 bases at V and 3 bases at J, with 11 bases in the middle. CDR3 size: 14 residues. Germline V gene data show CDR1 as DFQATT and CDR2 as SNEGSKA (reference sequence). The CDR3 DNA sequence: TGCAGTGCTAGAGATTCCGGGTTTGACACTGAAGCTTTCTTT. This encodes CSARDSGFDTEAFF.

This clonotype was seen just once. V gene TRBV28 combines with J gene TRBJ1-2; TRBD1 matches at 8 bases. The trim removed 8 bases at V and 0 bases at J, leaving 8 bases unmatched. Germline V gene data show CDR1 as MDHEN and CDR2 as SYDVKM. This CDR3 is built from 15 residues. This chain's CDR3 is CASRTGPWTNYGYTF. CDR3 sequence (DNA): TGTGCCAGCCGGACAGGGCCGTGGACTAACTATGGCTACACCTTC.

The genes are TRBV18 and TRBJ1-1; 8 bases align to TRBD1. CDR1 is KGHSH, CDR2 LQKENI, per germline. This CDR3 has 14 amino acids. The J segment lost 7 bases and the V segment lost 3 bases, leaving 7 bases of the junction unmatched. The CDR3 loop reads CASSPGQGAVEAFF. DNA for the CDR3: TGTGCCAGCTCACCGGGCCAGGGGGCGGTTGAAGCTTTCTTT. Drawing the rest from reference TRBV18 and TRBJ1-1, the complete variable domain is NAGVMQNPRHLVRRRGQEARLRCSPMKGHSHVYWYRQLPEEGLKFMVYLQKENIIDESGMPKERFSAEFPKEGPSILRIQQVVRGDSAAYFCASSPGQGAVEAFFGQGTRLTVV.

This chain uses TRBV7-6 with TRBJ2-7; D may be TRBD2 (5 bases). The CDR3 has 15 amino acids. Germline-derived CDR1 and CDR2 are SGHVS and FNYEAQ. The V end was cut by 4 bases, the J end by 7 bases, with 20 bases between. The CDR3 DNA reads as TGTGCCAGCAGCTCACTAGGCCCCCTTTTACAGGAGCAGTACTTC. This sequence encodes CASSSLGPLLQEQYF.

Comments on this clonotype: A read error is likely, as this CDR3 ends without the conserved phenylalanine or tryptophan. The DNA is left out, because the CDR3 cannot be placed on it with certainty; the CDR3 is given as TCRdb lists it. The rearrangement links TRBV27 to TRBJ2-7; TRBD1 was called by the table and not checked on the DNA. Germline V gene sequence: CDR1 MNHEY, CDR2 SMNVEV (reference sequence). Including both end residues, the CDR3 is 10 amino acids long. The CDR3 region is CASIPFTPME.

This clonotype was counted a few times. The chain has TRBV28 and TRBJ1-5; D remains unclear. Germline V gene sequence: CDR1 MDHEN, CDR2 SYDVKM. The CDR3 contains 15 residues. V was clipped by 2 bases and J by 0 bases, with 8 bases between them. The CDR3 sequence is CASSLGWLSNQPQHF. The CDR3 bases are TGTGCCAGCAGTTTAGGGTGGCTTAGCAATCAGCCCCAGCATTTT. The whole variable domain, remainder taken from reference TRBV28 and TRBJ1-5, is DVKVTQSSRYLVKRTGEKVFLECVQDMDHENMFWYRQDPGLGLRLIYFSYDVKMKEKGDIPEGYSVSREKKERFSLILESASTNQTSMYLCASSLGWLSNQPQHFGDGTRLSIL.

This clonotype was detected ten times or more. The chain employs TRBV29-1 and TRBJ1-1; D call uncertain. Germline V CDR1 and CDR2: SQVTM, ANQGSEA. With 3 bases removed from V and 6 bases from J, the gap between germline ends came to 14 bases. The CDR3 contains 13 residues. CDR3 loop: CSVDSSIGSEAFF. In DNA form, the CDR3 reads TGCAGCGTTGATTCCTCGATCGGGTCTGAAGCTTTCTTT.

This clonotype was seen more than once but under ten times. Compared with germline, one end of the junction differs, possibly owing to a read error. V and J are TRBV6-4 and TRBJ1-3; D is unresolved. This CDR3 region has 15 residues. From germline, CDR1 is MRHNA and CDR2 SNTAGT. CDR3 protein: CASRPRHHSGNTIYF. CDR3 DNA sequence: TGTGCTAGCAGACCTCGACATCACTCTGGAAACACCATATATTTT.

This clonotype occurred many times. This sequence joins TRBV20-1 and TRBJ1-2, with 7 bases that match TRBD1. CDR3 size: 12 residues. Losses at the gene ends were 5 bases for V and 2 bases for J; bases not matched to a gene: 2. The germline CDR1 and CDR2 sequences are DFQATT and SNEGSKA (reference sequence). This CDR3 is CSAGTDNYGYTF. The CDR3 DNA follows: TGCAGTGCTGGGACAGACAACTATGGCTACACCTTC.